The table lists the clone carrying this T cell receptor (beta chain) with a few counts. What it binds is unknown. These data originate in a study of T cell repertoires in cytomegalovirus infection. Study-wide background: Alongside well-studied HLA-B-restricted CMV epitopes, recently identified HLA-C-restricted CMV epitopes were also used. Evidence of both CMV infection and a matching HLA type came from public TCR beta signatures. General study findings and limits: Based on cumulative public TCR beta family frequency, carriers of CMV plus the relevant HLA were identified.

TCRdb processed the reads anew with MiXCR; each CDR3 protein has one entry. This table holds some 920,000 distinct CDR3 sequences, roughly 31% found once. The CDR3 has 16 amino acids. The V gene's germline CDR1 is MGHRA and CDR2 YSYEKL. Trimming took off 1 base at V and 0 bases at J, with 10 bases between the two ends. The chain joins TRBV4-1 to TRBJ2-1; D ambiguous. Sequenced here: cultured CD8+ T cells from PBMCs, sampled from culture after CMV antigen stimulation. The clonotype originates from a human donor in good health (CMV status not recorded). Some clones in this sample may be carry-over from other donors' samples. This chain's CDR3 is CASSQVGTRSYNEQFF. For the CDR3, the DNA is TGCGCCAGCAGCCAAGTGGGCACCCGCTCCTACAATGAGCAGTTCTTC.